The following is a TCR beta chain sequence with its context. In this sample, this clone turned up a few times. This receptor's antigen is unknown. No qualities accompany the bases; no much larger clone lies one base away. This record belongs to a study of blood T cell repertoires in COVID-19 (dated by TCRdb to 2020 to 2021). General notes on the study: The collaborator samples originated in the United States, Italy and Spain and spanned the acute and convalescent phases of COVID-19. The sample metadata nearly always contained a de-identified subject ID, COVID-19 status, age in years and sex. Samples came from the ongoing ImmuneRACE study (first 160 participants) plus 1,254 subjects from 6 global collaborators. The prospective study material was composed of cDNA or gDNA derived from T cells, B-cell-depleted T cells, or PBMCs. Where available, HLA class I and class II types were obtained from metadata supplied by the sample provider rather than from assay-based typing. The repertoires were made available in a free public database intended to serve as a resource for research on the immune response to SARS-CoV-2. Deeply sampled blood TCRbeta repertoires from subjects exposed to, actively infected with, or recovered from COVID-19 were included in the dataset. Overall study results and their limits: The quantity of clinical and demographic metadata differed by source and by participant and was supplied without curation.

TCRbeta CDR3 regions were amplified from genomic DNA using the immunoSEQ Assay, a bias-controlled multiplex PCR. Per the original workflow: Within the assay, amplification of reference gene primers was used to estimate how many nucleated cells each sample contained. To quantify the absolute abundance of each unique TCRbeta CDR3 rearrangement, sequence reads were collapsed and filtered. For each sample, productive Simpson clonality was calculated as the square root of Simpson's diversity index over productive rearrangements. The immuneACCESS repertoire file appears here via TCRdb, limited to in-frame rearrangements. These files lack a portion of the clones; in checked studies, under half of the deficit traces to unresolved V genes, and the cause of the others is not known. V, J and clone size were drawn from that table, and D and trimming were deduced from the DNA. The sample includes approximately 53,000 clones, with 87% observed a single time. Under 25% of the sample is in the top ten clones.

In Seattle, one collaborating source enrolled patients while the infection was active and tracked those patients longitudinally over the course of disease. Whole blood was collected in K2EDTA tubes by collaborating institutions according to the institutions' own protocols. For TCRbeta analysis, collaborators shipped samples as frozen whole blood, isolated PBMCs, or DNA extracted from either of those sample types. After removal of 4 bases from V and 6 bases from J, the junction retains 12 bases not matched to a gene. Including the terminal cysteine and phenylalanine, the CDR3 comprises 16 residues. Only CDR3 DNA remains: 48 bases, in frame from the first base. In the germline V gene, CDR1 corresponds to KGHDR and CDR2 to SFDVKD.

What was sequenced was peripheral blood. The receptor was isolated from a woman older than 75 with COVID-19, enrolled during active disease. The rearrangement joined TRBV24-1 to TRBJ2-3, and 7 bases in between align with TRBD1. The bases are TGTGCCACCAGTGACCCCCAGGGGGTCGGGCGGGATACGCAGTATTTT. Its amino acids are CATSDPQGVGRDTQYF.